This T cell receptor beta chain was identified during a study of T cell responses to AZD1222 COVID-19 vaccine. General study results and limits: Increased Spike-specific TCR breadth and depth were observed after two AZD1222 doses.

The repertoire was sequenced with immunoSEQ multiplex PCR; TCRdb's copy has only in-frame clones and lacks some. The sample has over 120,000 clones, just under 95% seen once; the top ten hold around 12%. With respect to this clone: Its target is not known.

Here the sequenced sample was peripheral blood, taken after recovery from COVID-19. This TCR was sampled from an adult who had recovered from COVID-19.

The CDR3 sequence: CASSLRRAKGNEQFF. DNA for the CDR3: TGTGCCAGCAGCTTGAGGAGGGCCAAGGGGAATGAGCAGTTCTTC. This chain uses TRBV11-2 with TRBJ2-1, with a possible D match to TRBD2 (6 bases). The CDR3 contains 15 residues. The ends were cut back, 3 bases at V and 7 bases at J, with 16 bases in the middle. Germline values: CDR1 SGHAT, CDR2 FQNNGV. Complete variable domain (other parts from reference TRBV11-2 and TRBJ2-1): EAGVAQSPRYKIIEKRQSVAFWCNPISGHATLYWYQQILGQGPKLLIQFQNNGVVDDSQLPKDRFSAERLKGVDSTLKIQPAKLEDSAVYLCASSLRRAKGNEQFFGPGTRLTVL.